What follows are 20 T cell receptor beta chains derived from one specimen sequenced in a study of blood T cells in healthy people across ages. The authors ran a second PCR of 7 to 11 cycles using a sample-barcoded 5' primer and a J-beta primer mix. TCRdb redid the calling of the 5' RACE reads with MiXCR, one entry per CDR3 protein. The table shows 800,000 to 950,000 distinct CDR3 sequences, with almost 30% occurring only once. The data also belong to a second study, concerning T cells of mothers and their children.

The sample taken for sequencing was blood. The receptors originated from a woman between 40 and 55 years old in good health.

This clonotype occurred a few times. The genes are TRBV28 and TRBJ2-1, with D possibly TRBD1 on 5 matching bases. V was cut by 5 bases and J by 8 bases, with 25 bases left in between. CDR1 and CDR2 (germline): MDHEN, SYDVKM. The CDR3 is made up of 17 amino acids. For the CDR3, the DNA is TGTGCCAGCAGTAAGGGCTGGGGCACCCTCCTCCTCCATGAGCAGTTCTTC. Its translation is CASSKGWGTLLLHEQFF.

This clonotype was recorded many times. The CDR3 DNA is TGCAGTGCTAGTTGGGAGTATGAGCAGTTCTTC. Translation gives CSASWEYEQFF. The chain employs TRBV20-1 and TRBJ2-1, with TRBD2 as a possible D gene (5 bases). Germline V gene data show CDR1 as DFQATT and CDR2 as SNEGSKA (reference sequence). The CDR3 runs to 11 residues. Trimming left V 3 bases short and J 8 bases short, with 8 bases between.

This clonotype was seen once. The V and J genes are TRBV2 and TRBJ1-1; 8 nucleotides match TRBD1. The CDR3 is 13 residues long. Unmatched junction bases numbered 7, after V lost 10 bases and J lost 3 bases. Per germline, CDR1 SNHLY and CDR2 FYNNEI. The CDR3 DNA is TGTGCCATCCCGGGACAGGAGGACACTGAAGCTTTCTTT. This translates into CAIPGQEDTEAFF.

A remark on this clonotype: One junction end does not reproduce the germline sequence, and a read error may be involved. The gene calls are TRBV5-1 and TRBJ1-5, with D tentatively TRBD1 (6 bases). There are 15 residues in the CDR3. Germline CDR1 reads SGHRS; CDR2 reads YFSETQ. The CDR3 nucleotides are TGCGCCAGCGGCTTGGCGGCGGGGGGCCATCAGCCCCAGCATTTT. Translation: CASGLAAGGHQPQHF.

This clonotype has a handful of counts. The chain links TRBV4-1 to TRBJ2-3, with 10 bases identical to TRBD2. Germline V gene data show CDR1 as MGHRA and CDR2 as YSYEKL. V lost 0 bases to trimming and J lost 2 bases; unmatched junction nucleotides: 5. CDR3 size: 17 residues. CDR3 region: CASSQDGSGGSTDTQYF. The CDR3 DNA reads as TGCGCCAGCAGCCAAGATGGTAGCGGGGGGTCCACAGATACGCAGTATTTT.

The chain combines TRBV5-1 with TRBJ2-1, with D perhaps TRBD1 (5 bases). The length of the CDR3 is 14 residues. Germline CDR1 SGHRS, CDR2 YFSETQ. Trimming left V 5 bases short and J 10 bases short, with 19 bases between. The chain's CDR3 is CASSTAQGIKEQFF. The DNA of the CDR3 is TGCGCCAGCAGTACCGCCCAGGGTATTAAAGAGCAGTTCTTC.

The rearrangement uses TRBV28 and TRBJ1-1; D call uncertain. CDR1 and CDR2 from the germline V gene are MDHEN and SYDVKM. With 6 bases removed from V and 8 bases from J, the gap between germline ends came to 22 bases. This CDR3 spans 15 amino acids. Written as DNA, the CDR3 is TGTGCCAGCAGCCCGGCTCACAGCTGGCTCGAAGAAGCTTTCTTT. Translating it yields CASSPAHSWLEEAFF.

This sequence joins TRBV5-1 and TRBJ1-1; D not resolved. The CDR3 runs 13 residues. The germline V gene has CDR1 SGHRS and CDR2 YFSETQ. V shed 1 base and J shed 5 bases, with 9 bases lying between them. The CDR3 region has the DNA TGCGCCAGCAGCTTGAATTCTGGGACTGAAGCTTTCTTT. As protein: CASSLNSGTEAFF. The entire variable domain, with the rest obtained from reference TRBV5-1 and TRBJ1-1, is as follows: KAGVTQTPRYLIKTRGQQVTLSCSPISGHRSVSWYQQTPGQGLQFLFEYFSETQRNKGNFPGRFSGRQFSNSRSEMNVSTLELGDSALYLCASSLNSGTEAFFGQGTRLTVV.

This clonotype has a count of ten or more. This chain connects TRBV29-1 to TRBJ2-5; D may be TRBD2 (6 bases). The CDR3 has 13 residues. V was cut by 7 bases and J by 1 base, with 13 bases left in between. Germline V gene sequence: CDR1 SQVTM, CDR2 ANQGSEA. The CDR3 nucleotides read TGCAGCGGGGGGGAGCTTCTCCAAGAGACCCAGTACTTC. It specifies CSGGELLQETQYF.

The chain carries TRBV3-1 and TRBJ2-5; TRBD1 matches at 7 bases. V shed 4 bases, J shed 9 bases, and the junction held 11 bases outside the gene matches. Germline CDR1 reads LGHDT; CDR2 reads YNNKEL (reference sequence). The CDR3 sequence is 14 residues long. CDR3 region: CASSLYRGMEAQYF. In nucleotides, the CDR3 is TGTGCCAGCAGCCTTTACAGGGGAATGGAGGCCCAGTACTTC.

This clonotype was seen only a few times. The chain combines TRBV9 with TRBJ2-3; no clear D gene. This CDR3 comprises 14 residues. The V end was cut by 0 bases, the J end by 7 bases, with 12 bases between. The germline CDR1 and CDR2 sequences are SGDLS and YYNGEE. CDR3 in amino acids: CASSVVAGRNTQYF. The CDR3 DNA sequence: TGTGCCAGCAGCGTAGTGGCAGGCAGGAATACGCAGTATTTT. Variable domain in full (rest from reference TRBV9 and TRBJ2-3): DSGVTQTPKHLITATGQRVTLRCSPRSGDLSVYWYQQSLDQGLQFLIQYYNGEERAKGNILERFSAQQFPDLHSELNLSSLELGDSALYFCASSVVAGRNTQYFGPGTRLTVL.

This clonotype was counted a few times. The junction departs from the called germline gene at one end, perhaps through a read error. This sequence joins TRBV10-3 and TRBJ1-2, with D possibly being TRBD1 (5 bases). The CDR3 has 12 residues. Germline V gene sequence: CDR1 ENHRY, CDR2 SYGVKD. CDR3 nucleotide sequence: TGTGCCATCAGTGAAACCAGGGATGGCCACACCTTC. As protein: CAISETRDGHTF.

This chain uses TRBV7-9 with TRBJ2-7; a possible D gene is TRBD2 (5 bases). Between the trimmed V and J ends, which lost 4 bases and 2 bases, there was a span of 12 bases. Germline CDR1 SEHNR, CDR2 FQNEAQ (reference sequence). The CDR3 has 14 amino acids. Here the CDR3 reads CASSSAGIPYEQYF. The CDR3 nucleotides read TGTGCCAGCAGCTCAGCCGGGATTCCCTACGAGCAGTACTTC. Full variable domain (remainder filled in from reference TRBV7-9 and TRBJ2-7): DTGVSQNPRHKITKRGQNVTFRCDPISEHNRLYWYRQTLGQGPEFLTYFQNEAQLEKSRLLSDRFSAERPKGSFSTLEIQRTEQGDSAMYLCASSSAGIPYEQYFGPGTRLTVT.

This clonotype was detected a few times. The chain recombines TRBV27 with TRBJ1-5; no reliable D call. The CDR3 totals 14 residues. Trimming pared 5 bases from V and 1 base from J, leaving 9 bases between. In germline, CDR1 is MNHEY, CDR2 SMNVEV (reference sequence). Here the CDR3 reads CASSDTLSNQPQHF. The CDR3 coding sequence is TGTGCCAGCAGTGACACCCTGAGCAATCAGCCCCAGCATTTT.

This clonotype was seen only a few times. The chain uses TRBV4-1 and TRBJ1-5, with unresolved D. Trimming took 1 base from V and 1 from J, leaving 8 bases between them. The CDR3 is 15 residues long. Per germline, CDR1 MGHRA and CDR2 YSYEKL. CDR3 sequence reads: CASSQGTASNQPQHF. CDR3 coding DNA: TGCGCCAGCAGCCAAGGGACGGCCAGCAATCAGCCCCAGCATTTT.

The chain combines TRBV29-1 with TRBJ1-2; D is undetermined. V was pared by 4 bases and J by 0 bases, with 3 bases between. Germline values: CDR1 SQVTM, CDR2 ANQGSEA. This CDR3 spans 11 amino acids. Here the CDR3 DNA reads TGCAGCGTTGTTACTAACTATGGCTACACCTTC. This encodes CSVVTNYGYTF.

This clonotype was seen more than once but under ten times. The chain has TRBV5-1 and TRBJ1-1; a possible D gene is TRBD1 (5 bases). V lost 4 bases and J lost 3, with 10 bases in between. Germline loops: CDR1 SGHRS, CDR2 YFSETQ. This CDR3 contains 13 residues. CDR3 sequence reads: CASSKDSYTEAFF. CDR3 nucleotides: TGCGCCAGCAGCAAAGACAGCTACACTGAAGCTTTCTTT.

The chain is built from TRBV27 and TRBJ2-5; no reliable D call. Trimming pared 6 bases from V and 0 bases from J, leaving 17 bases between. The CDR3 sequence is 16 residues long. Per germline, CDR1 MNHEY and CDR2 SMNVEV (reference sequence). The CDR3 bases are TGTGCCAGCAGCGTCAACGGAATCCGGGACCAAGAGACCCAGTACTTC. It encodes CASSVNGIRDQETQYF.

The table lists this clonotype with many counts. V gene TRBV28 combines with J gene TRBJ2-5, with 8 nucleotides matching TRBD2. This CDR3 is 13 amino acids long. Trimming removed 10 bases from V and 2 bases from J; junction bases left unmatched: 6. Germline values: CDR1 MDHEN, CDR2 SYDVKM. This chain's CDR3 is CATGGDIQETQYF. CDR3 coding DNA: TGTGCCACCGGGGGGGACATACAAGAGACCCAGTACTTC.

CDR3 region: CASKNDEQFF. The CDR3 coding sequence is TGTGCCAGCAAGAACGATGAGCAGTTCTTC. This chain connects TRBV6-6 to TRBJ2-1; D call uncertain. CDR1 and CDR2 (germline): MNHNY, SVGAGI (reference sequence). V was cut by 7 bases and J by 8 bases, with 6 bases left in between. The CDR3 sequence is 10 residues long.